This note documents a single T cell receptor beta chain sequence. What it binds is not known. The read terminates 3 residues ahead of where the CDR3 ends, so the germline J gene completes it. All participants had a single incident cervical HPV16 infection, and prevalent HPV16 infections were excluded. Cervical HPV DNA detected by MY09/MY11 PCR, typed by dot-blot. The CDR3 extends over 15 amino acids. The V and J ends lost 5 bases and 5 bases respectively, with 13 bases between them. Germline V gene data show CDR1 as SGHDN and CDR2 as FVKESK. Sequencing was performed with immunoSEQ multiplex PCR; in TCRdb, only in-frame clones are kept and a portion is missing. This sample carries under 45,000 clones, with approximately 4.8% going to the ten biggest clones. This specimen comes from a study of T cells in women clearing cervical HPV infection. Study details: Cases were women with histologically confirmed HPV16-related CIN3 or worse, including a couple of invasive cancers. Study observations and caveats: Each sample's T-cell count was unknown, possibly confounding richness.

Sequencing input: blood buffy coat. The sequence was collected from a woman aged 18 to 69 with a cervical HPV16 infection that either progressed to CIN3+ or cleared (not recorded which). The V and J genes are TRBV14 and TRBJ1-6; a weak D match, TRBD1 (6 bases). CDR3 protein: CASSAGAGHNSPLHF. CDR3 DNA, as far as it was read: TGTGCCAGCAGCGCAGGGGCAGGACATAATTCACCC.